This T cell receptor beta chain was identified in a study of blood T cell repertoires in COVID-19. For the study at large: Donors in the United States, Italy and Spain gave samples during acute or convalescent COVID-19. PBMCs, B-cell-depleted T cells, or T cells were the source of the cDNA or gDNA that made up the material.

Ten or more counts support this clone. The V segment lost 4 bases and the J segment 6 bases; nucleotides outside the gene matches: 11. This CDR3 contains 16 residues. Germline-derived CDR1 and CDR2 are SQVTM and ANQGSEA. Original processing methods: Reference gene primer amplification yielded estimated nucleated cell counts. This table comes from immunoSEQ multiplex PCR, and its TCRdb copy is limited to in-frame clones, with some not included. The DNA was the basis for D and trimming; V, J and clone size are from that table. Among 220,000 or so clones listed, around 80% were seen once. Sequences were obtained from peripheral blood. This clonotype originated in an older woman with acute or convalescent COVID-19. The gene calls are TRBV29-1 and TRBJ2-2; TRBD1 matches 10 bases. The CDR3 region is CSVASSRTGGSGELFF. CDR3 DNA sequence: TGCAGCGTTGCTTCGAGTCGGACAGGGGGATCCGGGGAGCTGTTTTTT.